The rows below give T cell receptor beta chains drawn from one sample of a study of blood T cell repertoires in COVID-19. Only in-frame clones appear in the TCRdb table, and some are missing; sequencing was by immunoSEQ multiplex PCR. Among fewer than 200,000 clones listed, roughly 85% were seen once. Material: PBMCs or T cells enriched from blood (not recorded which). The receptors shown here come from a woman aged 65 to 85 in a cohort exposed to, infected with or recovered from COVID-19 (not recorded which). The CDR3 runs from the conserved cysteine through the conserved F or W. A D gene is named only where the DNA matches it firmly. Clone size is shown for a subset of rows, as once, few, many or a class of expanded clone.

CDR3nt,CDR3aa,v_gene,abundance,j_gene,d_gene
TGTGCCAGCAGAATTGGGGGAGGCCCCTACGAGCAGTACTTC,CASRIGGGPYEQYF,TRBV28,few,TRBJ2-7,.
TGTGCCAGCTCACCCACTAGCGGGCAAACGGGGAACATTCAGTACTTC,CASSPTSGQTGNIQYF,TRBV18,.,TRBJ2-4,TRBD2
TGTGCCAGCAGTCCAAGCGGGGGCGGGAGAAATGAGCAGTTCTTC,CASSPSGGGRNEQFF,TRBV28,.,TRBJ2-1,TRBD2
TGCGCCAGCAGCTACGACACAATACTAGCTGACGAGCAGTACTTC,CASSYDTILADEQYF,TRBV5-1,.,TRBJ2-7,.
TGTGCCAGCAGTCGAGGGACTAGTGGCACAGATACGCAGTATTTT,CASSRGTSGTDTQYF,TRBV14,.,TRBJ2-3,TRBD2
TGTGCCAGTAGTATAAATACCAGGAACACTGAAGCTTTCTTT,CASSINTRNTEAFF,TRBV19,.,TRBJ1-1,.
TGTGCCAGCAGTGAAGGACAGGGCCGGAATGAGCAGTTCTTC,CASSEGQGRNEQFF,TRBV2,.,TRBJ2-1,TRBD1
TGTGCCAGCTCAGCCGGACTGAGCTCCTACAATGAGCAGTTCTTC,CASSAGLSSYNEQFF,TRBV18,few,TRBJ2-1,.
TGTGCCAGCAGCCCAAGGGGGATTAACACCGGGGAGCTGTTTTTT,CASSPRGINTGELFF,TRBV7-9,.,TRBJ2-2,.
TGTGCCACCGCGCGTCTTGTAGGACAGGCAGAGCAGTACTTC,CATARLVGQAEQYF,TRBV19,.,TRBJ2-7,TRBD1
TGTGCCAGCAGTCCTGTCCCGGGACTAGCGGGAGGGCTCAATGAGCAGTTCTTC,CASSPVPGLAGGLNEQFF,TRBV28,.,TRBJ2-1,TRBD2
TGTGCCACCCGGGACAGGGGTTACGAAAAACTGTTTTTT,CATRDRGYEKLFF,TRBV19,.,TRBJ1-4,TRBD1
TGTGCCACCAGTGGGGTTGCTGGAGACAGGGTCTCCTACGAGCAGTACTTC,CATSGVAGDRVSYEQYF,TRBV24-1,.,TRBJ2-7,TRBD1
TGCAGCGTTTGGTTAGCGGGAATCTACGAGCAGTACTTC,CSVWLAGIYEQYF,TRBV29-1,.,TRBJ2-7,TRBD2
TGTGCCAGCAGTTTTCCGGGGAACAATGAGCAGTTCTTC,CASSFPGNNEQFF,TRBV12-3/TRBV12-4,.,TRBJ2-1,.
TGCAGTGCTAGTATAACAGGGGGCCCGGGGGGCACTGAAGCTTTCTTT,CSASITGGPGGTEAFF,TRBV20-1,.,TRBJ1-1,TRBD1
TGCGCCAGCAGACCGACTAGCGGGGGTACCTACAATGAGCAGTTCTTC,CASRPTSGGTYNEQFF,TRBV5-1,.,TRBJ2-1,TRBD2
TGTGCCAGCAGTGAGGACAGTGCCTCTGGAAACACCATATATTTT,CASSEDSASGNTIYF,TRBV25-1,.,TRBJ1-3,.
TGTGCCAGTAGCGGGACTAGCGGGAGAGGGCAGTTCTTC,CASSGTSGRGQFF,TRBV19,.,TRBJ2-1,TRBD2
TGTGCCATCACTTCCGAGGCTTCTCCTGAAGCTTTCTTT,CAITSEASPEAFF,TRBV10-3,.,TRBJ1-1,.
TGCGCCAGCAGCTTGGAGGGCCAGGGGGTAAACATTCAGTACTTC,CASSLEGQGVNIQYF,TRBV5-1,once,TRBJ2-4,TRBD1
TGTGCCTCTCATAAATGGCGGGAATTGAGCAATGAGCAGTTCTTC,CASHKWRELSNEQFF,TRBV30,.,TRBJ2-1,.
TGTGCCAGCAGCGCGGGACAGGGATTCTACGAGCAGTACTTC,CASSAGQGFYEQYF,TRBV7-8,.,TRBJ2-7,TRBD1
TGTGCCAGCATGGGGCTAGCGGGGGAGCAGTACTTC,CASMGLAGEQYF,TRBV25-1,.,TRBJ2-7,TRBD2
TGTGCCAGCGTAGGAGGAGGACATGGCTACACCTTC,CASVGGGHGYTF,TRBV28,.,TRBJ1-2,.
TGTGCCAGCAGCGAGACTCCGGGACAGGGGAACACTGAAGCTTTCTTT,CASSETPGQGNTEAFF,TRBV28,few,TRBJ1-1,TRBD1
TGTGCCAGCAGCTTGACTAGCGGGAGCGGTGCAGATACGCAGTATTTT,CASSLTSGSGADTQYF,TRBV7-2,.,TRBJ2-3,TRBD2
TGTGCCATCAGTGAGTCTGGTGGCAGGGGGTTGGCTTTCTTT,CAISESGGRGLAFF,TRBV10-3,.,TRBJ1-1,TRBD1
TGTGCCAGCAGTTCCGGACAGGCCGATCAGCCCCAGCATTTT,CASSSGQADQPQHF,TRBV28,.,TRBJ1-5,TRBD1
TGCGCCAGCAGCCAAGGTCCGGGACAGGGGTCTCGGGAGCAGTACTTC,CASSQGPGQGSREQYF,TRBV4-1,few,TRBJ2-7,TRBD1
TGTGCCAGCAGCTTGGCGCGGGGGGGCTCTGGAAACACTGAAGCTTTCTTT,CASSLARGGSGNTEAFF,TRBV5-4,.,TRBJ1-1,.
TGTGCCAGCAGCTTAGGGCAGGCCTGGGAAGCTTTCTTT,CASSLGQAWEAFF,TRBV7-9,few,TRBJ1-1,.
TGTGCCAGCAGTCTGCCTCCTCACCCTAGCGGGAGGGCCTACGAGCAGTACTTC,CASSLPPHPSGRAYEQYF,TRBV28,.,TRBJ2-7,TRBD2
TGTGCCTGGAGTCGAGCGAGGCATCAGCCCCAGCATTTT,CAWSRARHQPQHF,TRBV30,.,TRBJ1-5,.
TGCGCCAGCAGCTTCGGGGGAGCAAGCACAGATACGCAGTATTTT,CASSFGGASTDTQYF,TRBV5-1,.,TRBJ2-3,.
TGTGCCAGTAGTGCGAACAACTGGGACAGGGGGCGGCACGAGCAGTACTTC,CASSANNWDRGRHEQYF,TRBV19,once,TRBJ2-7,TRBD1
TGTGCCAGCAGAGGGACATCTAAGGGAAACACCATATATTTT,CASRGTSKGNTIYF,TRBV28,.,TRBJ1-3,.
TGTGCCAGCAGGGCTGGGTATCGCGGGCAAGAGACCCAGTACTTC,CASRAGYRGQETQYF,TRBV6-5,once,TRBJ2-5,.
TGTGCCAGCAGCGTAACCGGGTTTGATGAGCAGTTCTTC,CASSVTGFDEQFF,TRBV9,.,TRBJ2-1,.
TGTGCCAGCAGCCCCGGGACTAGCGCCACCAATGAGCAGTTCTTC,CASSPGTSATNEQFF,TRBV28,few,TRBJ2-1,TRBD2
TGCGCCAGCAGCTTGGAAGGGGGCACCGGGGAGCTGTTTTTT,CASSLEGGTGELFF,TRBV5-1,.,TRBJ2-2,.
TGCGCCAGCAGCTCCGCCCCACAGGGGGGTACCGGGGAGCTGTTTTTT,CASSSAPQGGTGELFF,TRBV5-1,.,TRBJ2-2,TRBD1
TGCGCCAGCAGCTTGGGGGCCTCAGAGACAGATACGCAGTATTTT,CASSLGASETDTQYF,TRBV5-1,.,TRBJ2-3,.
TGCAGCGTTGAAGGCACAGGGGATAGCACAGATACGCAGTATTTT,CSVEGTGDSTDTQYF,TRBV29-1,few,TRBJ2-3,TRBD1
TGTGCCAGCAGTGAAGCCTCCAGCGGAGGATCCTTC,CASSEASSGGSF,TRBV6-1,many,TRBJ1-2,.
TGTGCCAGCAGCTTGGGACAGGCTAGAGGTACCCAGCATTTT,CASSLGQARGTQHF,TRBV5-8,.,TRBJ1-5,.
TGTGCCAGTAGTATCGACAGTCACAATGAGCAGTTCTTC,CASSIDSHNEQFF,TRBV19,.,TRBJ2-1,.
TGTGCCAGCAGCCCTGGGACAGGGGCAGATACGCAGTATTTT,CASSPGTGADTQYF,TRBV3-1/TRBV3-2,.,TRBJ2-3,TRBD1
TGTGCCAGCAGTCCCCGGACTAGCGGGAGGGATGAGCAGTTCTTC,CASSPRTSGRDEQFF,TRBV28,.,TRBJ2-1,TRBD2